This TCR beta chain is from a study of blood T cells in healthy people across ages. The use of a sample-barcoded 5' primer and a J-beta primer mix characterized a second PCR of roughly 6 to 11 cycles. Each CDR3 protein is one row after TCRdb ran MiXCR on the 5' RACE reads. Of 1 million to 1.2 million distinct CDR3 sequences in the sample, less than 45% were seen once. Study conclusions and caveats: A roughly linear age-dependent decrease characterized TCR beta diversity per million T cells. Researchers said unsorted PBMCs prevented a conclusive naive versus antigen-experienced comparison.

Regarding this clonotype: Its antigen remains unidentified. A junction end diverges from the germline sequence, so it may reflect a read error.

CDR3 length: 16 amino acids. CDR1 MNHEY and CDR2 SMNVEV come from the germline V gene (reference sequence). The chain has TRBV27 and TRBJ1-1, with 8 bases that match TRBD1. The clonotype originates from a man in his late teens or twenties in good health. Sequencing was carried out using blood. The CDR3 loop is CASRYGQGAGNTGAFF. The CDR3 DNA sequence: TGTGCCAGCAGATACGGACAGGGTGCAGGGAACACTGGAGCTTTCTTT.